Described below is a single TCR beta chain sequence and its context. No antigen is known for it. The data belong to a study of shared clonotypes between healthy human individuals. TCRdb's table, derived via immunoSEQ multiplex PCR, lists solely in-frame clones and lacks some. Here the sample spans under 300,000 clones, 65% being singletons. General study results and limits: Relative to memory subsets, naive subsets generally showed larger estimated richness.

This CDR3 is 14 amino acids long. Trimming took off 5 bases at V and 10 bases at J, with 20 bases between the two ends. Germline CDR1 and CDR2: LNHDA and SQIVND (reference sequence). This sequence originates from a man aged 25-45 years in good health. V is TRBV19 and J is TRBJ1-2; D gene ambiguous. The sample taken for sequencing was memory CD4+ T cells sorted from blood. Subset in this sample: CD45RA-negative fraction. The CDR3 sequence: CASSPRVGMSLYTF. The CDR3 nucleotides are TGTGCCAGTAGTCCCCGGGTAGGGATGAGCCTCTACACCTTC.